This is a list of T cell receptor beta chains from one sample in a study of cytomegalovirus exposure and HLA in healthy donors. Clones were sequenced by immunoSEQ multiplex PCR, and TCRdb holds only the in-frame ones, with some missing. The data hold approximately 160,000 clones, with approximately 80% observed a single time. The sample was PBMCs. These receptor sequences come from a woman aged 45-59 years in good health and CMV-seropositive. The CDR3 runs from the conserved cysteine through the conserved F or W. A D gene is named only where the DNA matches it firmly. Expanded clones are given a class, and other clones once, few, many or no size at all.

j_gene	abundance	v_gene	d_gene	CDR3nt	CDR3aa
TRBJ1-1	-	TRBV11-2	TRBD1	TGTGCCAGCAGCTCGCTTCGGCTGCGGGACAGCGGTTTAAGGACTGAAGCTTTCTTT	CASSSLRLRDSGLRTEAFF
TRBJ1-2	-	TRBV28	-	TGTGCCAGCAGTTTAACCAGGGGTGATGGCTACACCTTC	CASSLTRGDGYTF
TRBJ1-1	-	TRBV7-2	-	TGTGCCAGCAGCCCCCAGGGCGGAGAGACTGAAGCTTTCTTT	CASSPQGGETEAFF
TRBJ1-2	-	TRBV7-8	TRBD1	TGTGCCAGCAGCCGAGACAGGGGTTATGGCTACACCTTC	CASSRDRGYGYTF
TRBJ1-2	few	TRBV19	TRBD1	TGTGCCAGTAGTAAGCAAACAGGGGGTATCTATGGCTACACCTTC	CASSKQTGGIYGYTF
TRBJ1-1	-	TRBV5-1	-	TGCGCCAGCAGCTTGGGCCCCCGACAGGCGGGCACTGAAGCTTTCTTT	CASSLGPRQAGTEAFF
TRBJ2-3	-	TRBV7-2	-	TGTGCCAGCAGCTTAGCGCGAGGCAGCACAGATACGCAGTATTTT	CASSLARGSTDTQYF
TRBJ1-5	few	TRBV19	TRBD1	TGTGCCAGTAGTGCGACAGGGGGCGGAGGTCAGCCCCAGCATTTT	CASSATGGGGQPQHF
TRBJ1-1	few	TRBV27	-	TGTGCCAGCAGTCCCCGGGGGAACACTGAAGCTTTCTTT	CASSPRGNTEAFF
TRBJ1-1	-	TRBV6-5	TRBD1	TGTGCCAGCAACCGGGACAGCTTGAACACTGAAGCTTTCTTT	CASNRDSLNTEAFF
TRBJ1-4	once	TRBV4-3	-	TGCGCCAGCAGCCAAGCCAAAAACTATAATGAAAAACTGTTTTTT	CASSQAKNYNEKLFF
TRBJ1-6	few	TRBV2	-	TGTGCCAGCAGTGAGACAGGTCGGAATTCACCCCTCCACTTT	CASSETGRNSPLHF
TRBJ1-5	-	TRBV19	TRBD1	TGTGCCAGTAGTGGGGGACAGGGGATCGGTTATAGCAATCAGCCCCAGCATTTT	CASSGGQGIGYSNQPQHF
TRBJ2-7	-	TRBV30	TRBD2	TGTGCCTGGAACCCTACTCAGGGACTAGCAACCGAGCAGTACTTC	CAWNPTQGLATEQYF
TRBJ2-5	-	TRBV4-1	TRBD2	TGCGCCAGCAGCCCGGGGACTAGCGGGAGTCAAGAGACCCAGTACTTC	CASSPGTSGSQETQYF
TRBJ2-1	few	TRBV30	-	TGTGCCTGGAATCGAGGTGGCAATGAGCAGTTCTTC	CAWNRGGNEQFF
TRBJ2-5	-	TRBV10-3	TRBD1	TGTGCCATCAGTGAGCCGACAGGGTCCCAAGAGACCCAGTACTTC	CAISEPTGSQETQYF
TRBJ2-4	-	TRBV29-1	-	TGCAGCGTTGAAGGAACAGGGACCAAAAACATTCAGTACTTC	CSVEGTGTKNIQYF
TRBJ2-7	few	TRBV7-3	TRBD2	TGTGCCAGCAGCGCCACCCGACTAGCTAGCTACGAGCAGTACTTC	CASSATRLASYEQYF
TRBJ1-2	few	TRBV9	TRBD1	TGTGCCAGCAGCCCAGGGGGGCCGGGTGGCTACACCTTC	CASSPGGPGGYTF
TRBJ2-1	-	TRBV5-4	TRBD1	TGTGCCAGCAGCTCTGAGACAGGGTCGGTTACCTCCTACAATGAGCAGTTCTTC	CASSSETGSVTSYNEQFF
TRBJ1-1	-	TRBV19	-	TGTGCCAGTAGTGGTCGGACTGAGAACACTGAAGCTTTCTTT	CASSGRTENTEAFF
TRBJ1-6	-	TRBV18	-	TGTGCCAGCTCGCGGGAGGGGTTCGGCGGTAATTCACCCCTCCACTTT	CASSREGFGGNSPLHF
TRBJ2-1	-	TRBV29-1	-	TGCAGCGTTGATCCGCAGTCCAGCTCCTACAATGAGCAGTTCTTC	CSVDPQSSSYNEQFF
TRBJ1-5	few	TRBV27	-	TGTGCCAGCAGCAAGGACCGGGACACTTATCAGCCCCAGCATTTT	CASSKDRDTYQPQHF
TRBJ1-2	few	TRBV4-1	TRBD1	TGCGCCAGCAGCCAAGGCCCCGGACAGGGGGTTTCGCGCTACACCTTC	CASSQGPGQGVSRYTF
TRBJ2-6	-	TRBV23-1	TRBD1	TGCGCCAGCAGGACAGGGGGACTCCCCTCTGGGGCCAACGTCCTGACTTTC	CASRTGGLPSGANVLTF
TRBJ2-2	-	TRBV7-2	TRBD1	TGTGCCAGCAGCTTATTTGCGACAGGGGCGAACACCGGGGAGCTGTTTTTT	CASSLFATGANTGELFF
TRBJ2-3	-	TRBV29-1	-	TGCAGCGTTGGCCCAACCCATACTCCAGATACGCAGTATTTT	CSVGPTHTPDTQYF
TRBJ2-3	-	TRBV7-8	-	TGTGCCAGCAGCCCCGCCGGAATCACAGATACGCAATATTTT	CASSPAGITDTQYF
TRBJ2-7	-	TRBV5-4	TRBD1	TGTGCCAGCAGCTGGGACAGGGTCGAGCAGTACTTC	CASSWDRVEQYF
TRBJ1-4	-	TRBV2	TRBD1	TGTGCCAGCAGTTTGGACAGGGACGATGAAAAACTGTTTTTT	CASSLDRDDEKLFF
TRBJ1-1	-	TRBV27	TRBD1	TGTGCCAGCAGTGACAGGGGGCGAGATGCCATTGAAGCTTTCTTT	CASSDRGRDAIEAFF
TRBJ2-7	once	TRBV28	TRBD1	TGTGCCAGCAGTCCCTCCGGGACAGGGAACCCTGGGAAGTACTTC	CASSPSGTGNPGKYF
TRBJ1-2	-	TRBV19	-	TGTGCCAGTAGTCCCAGCGGGGTCATCTATGGCTACACCTTC	CASSPSGVIYGYTF
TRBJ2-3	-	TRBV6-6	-	TGTGCCAGCAGATTACAAGCCGGGACAGATACGCAGTATTTT	CASRLQAGTDTQYF
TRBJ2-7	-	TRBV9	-	TGTGCCAGCAGCGTAGTTGGCAGTTCTCACGAGCAGTACTTC	CASSVVGSSHEQYF
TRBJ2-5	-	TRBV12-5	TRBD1	TGTGCTAGTGGAACGACAGGGGGGGAGACCCAGTACTTC	CASGTTGGETQYF
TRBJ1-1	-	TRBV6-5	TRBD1	TGTGCCAGCAGGGACAGGGGGCGAGGTTCTACTGAAGCTTTCTTT	CASRDRGRGSTEAFF